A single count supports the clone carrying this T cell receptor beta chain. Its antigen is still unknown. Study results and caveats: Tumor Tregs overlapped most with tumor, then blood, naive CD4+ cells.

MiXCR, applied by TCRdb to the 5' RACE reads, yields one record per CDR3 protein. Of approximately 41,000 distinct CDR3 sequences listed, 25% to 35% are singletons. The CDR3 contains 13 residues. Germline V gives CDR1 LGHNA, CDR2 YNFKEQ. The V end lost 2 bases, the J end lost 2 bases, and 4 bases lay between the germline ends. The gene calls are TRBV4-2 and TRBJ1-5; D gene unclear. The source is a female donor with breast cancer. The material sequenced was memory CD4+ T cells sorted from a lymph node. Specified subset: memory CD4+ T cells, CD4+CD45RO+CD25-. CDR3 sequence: CASSQSGNQPQHF. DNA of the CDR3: TGTGCCAGCAGCCAATCGGGCAATCAGCCCCAGCATTTT.